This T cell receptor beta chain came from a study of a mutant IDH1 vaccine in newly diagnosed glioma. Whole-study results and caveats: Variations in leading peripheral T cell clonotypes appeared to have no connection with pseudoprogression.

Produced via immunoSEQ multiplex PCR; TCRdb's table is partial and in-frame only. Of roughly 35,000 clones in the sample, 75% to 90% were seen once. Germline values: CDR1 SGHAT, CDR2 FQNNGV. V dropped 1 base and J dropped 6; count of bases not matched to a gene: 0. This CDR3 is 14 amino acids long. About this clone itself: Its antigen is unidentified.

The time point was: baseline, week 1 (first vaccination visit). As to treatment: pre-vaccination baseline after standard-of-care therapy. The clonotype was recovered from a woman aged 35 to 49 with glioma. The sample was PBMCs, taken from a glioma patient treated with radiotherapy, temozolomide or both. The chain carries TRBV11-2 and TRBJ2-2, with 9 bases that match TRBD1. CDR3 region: CASSLGQGAGELFF. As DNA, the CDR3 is TGTGCCAGCAGCTTAGGACAGGGGGCCGGGGAGCTGTTTTTT.